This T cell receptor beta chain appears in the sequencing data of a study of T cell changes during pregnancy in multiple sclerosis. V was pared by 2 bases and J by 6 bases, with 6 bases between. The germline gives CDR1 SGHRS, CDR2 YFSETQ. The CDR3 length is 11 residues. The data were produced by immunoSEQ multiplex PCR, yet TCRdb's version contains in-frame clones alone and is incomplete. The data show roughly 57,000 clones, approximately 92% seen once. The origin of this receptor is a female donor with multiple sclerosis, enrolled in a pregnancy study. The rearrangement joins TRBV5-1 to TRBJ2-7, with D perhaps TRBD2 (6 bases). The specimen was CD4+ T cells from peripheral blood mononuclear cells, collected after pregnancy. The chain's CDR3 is CASSFGGEQYF. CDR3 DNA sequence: TGCGCCAGCAGCTTCGGGGGCGAGCAGTACTTC.